Described below is a single T cell receptor beta chain sequence and its context. The data were taken from a study of technical replicates of blood from a few donors. Germline lookup yields CDR1 LNHDA and CDR2 SQIVND (reference sequence). This CDR3 is 15 amino acids long. V was trimmed by 6 bases and J by 5 bases, leaving 14 bases between them. The repertoire was sequenced with immunoSEQ multiplex PCR; TCRdb's copy has only in-frame clones and lacks some. Of 15,000 to 20,000 clones in the sample, 87% were seen once. Sequencing used PBMCs. The TCR sequence derives from a human donor in good health. The rearrangement uses TRBV19 and TRBJ2-6, with TRBD1 as a possible D gene (5 bases). This CDR3 is CASSLPSGRANVLTF. The DNA of the CDR3 is TGTGCCAGTAGCCTCCCGTCAGGGAGGGCCAACGTCCTGACTTTC.